This is a list of T cell receptor beta chains from one sample in a study of blood T cell repertoires in COVID-19. TCRdb keeps only in-frame clones here, not all; method: immunoSEQ multiplex PCR. The table records 200,000 to 250,000 clones, roughly 85% of them present only once. Material for sequencing was peripheral blood. The receptors shown here come from a woman between 70 and 85 years old with COVID-19, enrolled during active disease. Both conserved end residues are part of each CDR3. The D gene is left open where the match is weak.

j_call v_call d_call cdr3_nt cdr3_aa
TRBJ2-1 TRBV4-3 . TGCGCCAGCAGCCAAGAAGGGGGACAAATGCCTGGTGGGCAGTTCTTC CASSQEGGQMPGGQFF
TRBJ1-4 TRBV29-1 . TGCAGCGTTGATCTTTCCGCGACAGTCAAAATTTTT CSVDLSATVKIF
TRBJ1-2 TRBV3-1/TRBV3-2 TRBD1 TGTGCCAGCAGCCCTGGGACAGGGGGTGGCTACACCTTC CASSPGTGGGYTF
TRBJ2-3 TRBV3-1/TRBV3-2 TRBD2 TGTGCCAGCAGCCAACGCCGGGGGGGTAGCACAGATACGCAGTATTTT CASSQRRGGSTDTQYF
TRBJ2-7 TRBV7-9 TRBD1 TGTGCCAGCAGCTGGGGACAGTCCCCCTCCTACGAGCAGTACTTC CASSWGQSPSYEQYF
TRBJ1-5 TRBV7-2 TRBD1 TGTGCCAGCAGCTTATTTCCAGGGGGCGATCAGCCCCAGCATTTT CASSLFPGGDQPQHF
TRBJ1-2 TRBV5-5 TRBD1 TGTGCCAGCAAGCCTCACGAGACAGGGAACTATGGCTACACCTTC CASKPHETGNYGYTF
TRBJ2-5 TRBV30 . TGTGCCTGGAGTGTAAGCTATCAAGAGACCCAGTACTTC CAWSVSYQETQYF
TRBJ2-1 TRBV25-1 TRBD2 TGTGCCAGCAGTGTCCTAGCGGGCTCCTACAATGAGCAGTTCTTC CASSVLAGSYNEQFF
TRBJ1-2 TRBV6-5 TRBD1 TGTGCCAGCAGTCTTAGGGACAGGGGCCTTGGAGGCTACACCTTC CASSLRDRGLGGYTF
TRBJ1-2 TRBV16 . TGTGCCAGCAGCCAATCACCGGCGACTTTCTATGGCTACACCTTC CASSQSPATFYGYTF
TRBJ2-2 TRBV6-6 TRBD1 TGTGCCAGCAGTCTCGGGACAGGGAACACCGGGGAGCTGTTTTTT CASSLGTGNTGELFF
TRBJ2-2 TRBV2 TRBD1 TGTGCCAGCAGCACCGGGACAGCGAACACCGGGGAGCTGTTTTTT CASSTGTANTGELFF
TRBJ1-1 TRBV12-1 . TGTGCCAGCAGATACAGGGGAAAGACTGAAGCTTTCTTT CASRYRGKTEAFF
TRBJ2-1 TRBV19 TRBD2 TGTGCCAGTAGTCGAGGTAGAAGGACTAGCGGAAGGAATGAGCAGTTCTTC CASSRGRRTSGRNEQFF